This T cell receptor beta chain was found in a study of cytomegalovirus exposure and HLA in healthy donors. As for the study in general: As released early, the data held 70 million to 95 million unique TCRs from HLA-typed donors.

For this clone: Antigen: not known.

Findings and caveats of the study: The study found most TCR sequences rare, yet found some public TCRs in many donors.

The CDR3 is 13 amino acids. Germline CDR1 is SEHNR and CDR2 is FQNEAQ (reference sequence). Trimming removed 4 bases at V and 7 bases at J, with 14 bases between. Researchers ran the PCR with 60 Vbeta and 13 Jbeta primers. Clones were sequenced by immunoSEQ multiplex PCR, and TCRdb holds only the in-frame ones, with some missing. This sample contains 50,000 or so clones. Input material: PBMCs. The receptor's source is a woman between 18 and 29 years old in good health and CMV-seronegative. The V gene is TRBV7-9, the J gene TRBJ2-7; tentative D call: TRBD2 (6 bases). CDR3 in amino acids: CASSSGRDWEQYF. The DNA of the CDR3 is TGTGCCAGCAGCTCGGGACGGGACTGGGAGCAGTACTTC.